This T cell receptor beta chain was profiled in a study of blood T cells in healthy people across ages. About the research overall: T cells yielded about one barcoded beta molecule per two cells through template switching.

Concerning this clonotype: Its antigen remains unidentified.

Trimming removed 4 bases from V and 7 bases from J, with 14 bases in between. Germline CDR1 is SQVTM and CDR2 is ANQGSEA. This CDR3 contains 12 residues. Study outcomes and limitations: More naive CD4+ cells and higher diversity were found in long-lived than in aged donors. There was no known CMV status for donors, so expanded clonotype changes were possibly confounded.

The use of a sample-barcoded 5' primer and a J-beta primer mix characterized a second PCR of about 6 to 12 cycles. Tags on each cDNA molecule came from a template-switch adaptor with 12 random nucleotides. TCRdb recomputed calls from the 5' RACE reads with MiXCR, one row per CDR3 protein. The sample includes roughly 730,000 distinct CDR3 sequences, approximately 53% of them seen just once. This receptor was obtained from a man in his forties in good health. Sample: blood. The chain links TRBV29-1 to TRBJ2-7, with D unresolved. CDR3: CSVVIALREQYF. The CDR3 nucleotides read TGCAGCGTTGTTATAGCCTTGCGGGAGCAGTACTTC.